This entry concerns a single T cell receptor beta chain. It lacks a known antigen. No base-level quality is on record; no much larger clone is a single base apart. The record originates from a study of draining lymph node invasion in breast cancer (TCRdb year 2020). Background on the whole study: In a separate targeted assay, sorted memory regulatory T cells and memory conventional CD4 T cells were compared across breast cancer tissues by bulk TCR-beta CDR3 sequencing. From every patient, the primary tumor plus matched non-invaded and tumor-invaded tumor-draining lymph nodes were collected, and both Treg and Tconv subsets were profiled. Lymph nodes from five patients were covered by the separate targeted TCR sequencing, and for three of those patients the primary tumors were sequenced as well.

Broader findings and caveats from the paper: The data could not determine whether Treg conversion took place in a particular organ or whether converted Tregs recirculated between nodes and tumor. Across all tissues in the targeted TCR-seq data, Tregs appeared to be more clonally expanded than Tconvs, and both subsets showed lower diversity in tumor than in lymph nodes. Tracking the tumor top-100 clones was possible in just a couple of patients. Detection of some of the top 100 tumor clones in both invaded and non-invaded nodes suggests recirculation between tumor and draining nodes. TCRs shared between Treg and Tconv subsets were regarded as suggestive, but not proof, of a common clonal origin. Per tissue, roughly 13-25% of Treg TCRs were found to be shared with Tconvs, and this sharing was interpreted as suggesting peripheral Treg induction.

Inclusive of the bounding cysteine and phenylalanine, the CDR3 is 17 residues long. Of the read, only the CDR3 DNA is kept; its 51 bases are in frame from base 1. V lost 3 bases and J lost 2 bases; the stretch between them is 21 bases long. CDR1 is given as DFQATT and CDR2 as SNEGSKA, both from the germline V gene (reference sequence). Memory conventional CD4 T cells were isolated by sorting for CD4+ CD45RA- CD25- cells. Before staining and sorting, a Miltenyi Pan T Cell isolation kit was used to pre-enrich the T cells. Primary tumors were characterized by immunohistochemistry for estrogen receptor, progesterone receptor, HER2 and Ki-67. Within a few hours after surgery, the fresh surgical tissue was processed by cutting it into small fragments. The tissue fragments were enzymatically digested with Liberase TL plus DNase for about 21 minutes and then passed through a 40-micrometer strainer. After DAPI live/dead staining, sorting was performed on a BD FACS Aria II with about 96-99% purity. Sorted cells were lysed in TCL buffer, and RNA was purified with a Norgen Single Cell RNA purification kit including DNase treatment.

The library relied on bulk RNA-seq. Sequencing used an Illumina HiSeq 2500. The authors' pipeline ran thus. In the separate targeted TCR-seq dataset, CDR3 sequences were extracted from raw reads and quantified using MiXCR version 2.1.5 with default parameters. TCR-beta clones in the separate targeted TCR-seq dataset were defined according to the combination of V gene, J gene and CDR3 sequence. For the separate targeted TCR-seq dataset, clones with fewer than three counts were filtered out, after which only the 90% most strongly expressed clones in each sample were kept. In the separate targeted TCR-seq dataset, Treg-Tconv overlap was computed as shared clones divided by total Treg clones per tissue, times 100. TCRdb trimmed public reads at Q25 via fastp, called clones via MiXCR and kept in-frame beta chains. CDR3 protein duplicates are merged, each entry listing the most common genes and DNA. These V and J calls originate from TCRdb's pipeline instead of the authors' own analysis. The sample profile shows about 1,300 distinct CDR3 sequences; under 75% of them were found once. The leading ten clones occupy under 9.5% of the sample.

The source of this sequence is a female donor with luminal breast cancer. Sequencing input: sorted memory CD4+ effector T cells from the tumor. The cell subset or site label of this sample denotes: CD45RA-negative sorted CD4+ T cells (memory Tconv or effector/memory Treg). The chain was built from TRBV20-1 and TRBJ2-3; the D gene is tentatively TRBD1 or TRBD2, each matching 5 bases. The CDR3 region has the sequence CSASHLGVGHNTDTQYF. The nucleotides are TGCAGTGCTAGTCATCTGGGGGTCGGGCACAACACAGATACGCAGTATTTT.